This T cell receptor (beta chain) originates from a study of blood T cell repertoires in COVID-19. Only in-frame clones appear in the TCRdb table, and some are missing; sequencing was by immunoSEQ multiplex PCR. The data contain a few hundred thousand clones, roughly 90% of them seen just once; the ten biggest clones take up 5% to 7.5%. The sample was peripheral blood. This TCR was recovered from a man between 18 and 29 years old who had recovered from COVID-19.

The CDR3 spells CASSQGGQGVEKLFF. The CDR3, as DNA: TGTGCCAGCAGCCAAGGGGGACAGGGGGTTGAAAAACTGTTTTTT. The V call is TRBV3-1 (or the pseudogene TRBV3-2), the J call TRBJ1-4; 11 positions match TRBD1. After removal of 1 base from V and 7 bases from J, the junction contained 2 bases not matched to a gene. Per the germline V gene, CDR1 is LGHDT and CDR2 is YNNKEL (reference sequence). The CDR3 consists of 15 residues.